This section outlines one T cell receptor beta chain sequence together with its context. The entry originates in a study of blood T cell repertoires in COVID-19. About the research overall: Italy, Spain and the United States were the sources of the convalescent and acute COVID-19 samples. Sample material is recorded as cDNA or gDNA derived from T cells, B-cell-depleted T cells, or PBMCs.

With 5 bases removed from V and 8 bases from J, the gap between germline ends came to 9 bases. The CDR3 sequence is 11 residues long. Germline V gene sequence: CDR1 SNHLY, CDR2 FYNNEI. In the authors' methods: Amplification from reference gene primers served as the basis for estimated nucleated cell counts. This table comes from immunoSEQ multiplex PCR, and its TCRdb copy is limited to in-frame clones, with some not included. The V and J calls and the clone size are those of that table, but D and trimming were determined from the DNA. The sample has around 140,000 clones; about 79% are singletons. The origin of this receptor is a man aged 60 to 75 with active or convalescent COVID-19. Source material: peripheral blood. The V call is TRBV2, the J call TRBJ1-1, with D possibly matching TRBD1 (6 bases). Here the CDR3 DNA reads TGTGCCAGCAGTTTTGGGGGCGAAGCTTTCTTT. It translates to CASSFGGEAFF. The full variable domain, completed using reference TRBV2 and TRBJ1-1, is EPEVTQTPSHQVTQMGQEVILRCVPISNHLYFYWYRQILGQKVEFLVSFYNNEISEKSEIFDDQFSVERPDGSNFTLKIRSTKLEDSAMYFCASSFGGEAFFGQGTRLTVV.